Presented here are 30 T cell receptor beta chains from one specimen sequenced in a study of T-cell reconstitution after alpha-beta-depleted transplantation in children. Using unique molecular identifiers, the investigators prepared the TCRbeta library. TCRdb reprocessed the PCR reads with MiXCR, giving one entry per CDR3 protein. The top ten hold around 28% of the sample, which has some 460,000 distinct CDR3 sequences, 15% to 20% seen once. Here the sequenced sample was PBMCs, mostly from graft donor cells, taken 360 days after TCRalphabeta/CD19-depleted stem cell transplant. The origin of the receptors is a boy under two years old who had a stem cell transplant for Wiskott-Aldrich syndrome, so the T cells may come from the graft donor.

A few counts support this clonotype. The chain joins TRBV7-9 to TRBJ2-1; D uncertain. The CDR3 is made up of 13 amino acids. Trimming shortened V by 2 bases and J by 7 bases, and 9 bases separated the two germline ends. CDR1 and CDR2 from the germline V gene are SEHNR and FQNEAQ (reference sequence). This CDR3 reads CASSLRPENEQFF. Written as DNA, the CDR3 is TGTGCCAGCAGCTTACGCCCTGAAAATGAGCAGTTCTTC.

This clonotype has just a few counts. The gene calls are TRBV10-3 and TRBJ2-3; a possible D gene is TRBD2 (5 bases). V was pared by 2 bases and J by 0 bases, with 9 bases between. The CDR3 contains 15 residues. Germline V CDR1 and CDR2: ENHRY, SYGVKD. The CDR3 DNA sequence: TGTGCCATCAGTGAGGAGGGCTCGAGCACAGATACGCAGTATTTT. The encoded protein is CAISEEGSSTDTQYF.

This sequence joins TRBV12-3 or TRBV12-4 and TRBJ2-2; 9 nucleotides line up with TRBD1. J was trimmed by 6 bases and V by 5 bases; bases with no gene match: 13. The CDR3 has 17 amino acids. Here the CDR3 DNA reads TGTGCCAGCAGTCTCACCCTCGGGACAGGGATTGCCGGGGAGCTGTTTTTT. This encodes CASSLTLGTGIAGELFF.

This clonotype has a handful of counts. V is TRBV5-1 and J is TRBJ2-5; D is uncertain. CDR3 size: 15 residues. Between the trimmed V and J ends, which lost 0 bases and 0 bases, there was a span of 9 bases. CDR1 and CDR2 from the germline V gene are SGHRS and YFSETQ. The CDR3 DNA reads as TGCGCCAGCAGCTTGGCACTATCGTACCAAGAGACCCAGTACTTC. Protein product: CASSLALSYQETQYF. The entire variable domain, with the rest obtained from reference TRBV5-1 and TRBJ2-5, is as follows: KAGVTQTPRYLIKTRGQQVTLSCSPISGHRSVSWYQQTPGQGLQFLFEYFSETQRNKGNFPGRFSGRQFSNSRSEMNVSTLELGDSALYLCASSLALSYQETQYFGPGTRLLVL.

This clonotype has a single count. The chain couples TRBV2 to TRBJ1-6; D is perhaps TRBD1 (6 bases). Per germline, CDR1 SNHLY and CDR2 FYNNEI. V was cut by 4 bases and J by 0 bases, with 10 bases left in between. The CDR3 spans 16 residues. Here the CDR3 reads CASSGTGSSYNSPLHF. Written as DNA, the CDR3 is TGTGCCAGCAGTGGAACAGGGAGCTCCTATAATTCACCCCTCCACTTT.

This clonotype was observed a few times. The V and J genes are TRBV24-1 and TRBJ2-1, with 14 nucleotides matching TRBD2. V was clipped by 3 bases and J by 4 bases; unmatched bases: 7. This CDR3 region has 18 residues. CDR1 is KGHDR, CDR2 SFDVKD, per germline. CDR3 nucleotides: TGTGCCACCAGTGATAATCCGGGACTAGCGGGAGTTTACAATGAGCAGTTCTTC. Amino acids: CATSDNPGLAGVYNEQFF.

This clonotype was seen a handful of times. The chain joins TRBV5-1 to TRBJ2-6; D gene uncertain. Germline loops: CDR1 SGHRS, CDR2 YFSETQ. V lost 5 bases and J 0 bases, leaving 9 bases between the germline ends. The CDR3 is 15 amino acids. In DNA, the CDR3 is TGCGCCAGCAGGTACCGCCTCTCTGGGGCCAACGTCCTGACTTTC. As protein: CASRYRLSGANVLTF.

CDR3: CSASAKRGLGGETQYF. DNA for the CDR3: TGCAGTGCTAGTGCGAAGCGGGGACTAGGAGGGGAGACCCAGTACTTC. The chain recombines TRBV20-1 with TRBJ2-5; 8 nucleotides match TRBD2. CDR1 DFQATT and CDR2 SNEGSKA come from the germline V gene (reference sequence). The trim removed 3 bases at V and 5 bases at J, leaving 14 bases unmatched. The CDR3 loop spans 16 amino acids.

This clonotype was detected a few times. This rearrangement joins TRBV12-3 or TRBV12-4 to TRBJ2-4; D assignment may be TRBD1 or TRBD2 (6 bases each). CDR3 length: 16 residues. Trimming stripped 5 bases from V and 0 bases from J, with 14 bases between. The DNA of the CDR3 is TGTGCCAGCAGTACTCGGGGGCAGTTAGCCAAAAACATTCAGTACTTC. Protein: CASSTRGQLAKNIQYF.

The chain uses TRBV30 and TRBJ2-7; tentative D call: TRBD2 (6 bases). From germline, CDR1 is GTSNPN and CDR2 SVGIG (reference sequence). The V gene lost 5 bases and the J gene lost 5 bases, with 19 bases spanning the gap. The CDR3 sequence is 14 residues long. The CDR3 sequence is CAWGTEWGVHEQYF. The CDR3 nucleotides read TGTGCCTGGGGGACGGAGTGGGGGGTCCACGAGCAGTACTTC.

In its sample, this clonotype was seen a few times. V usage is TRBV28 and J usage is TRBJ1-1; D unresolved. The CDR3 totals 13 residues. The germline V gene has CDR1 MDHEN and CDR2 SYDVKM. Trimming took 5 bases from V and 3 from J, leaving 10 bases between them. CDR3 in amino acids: CASSPDVYTEAFF. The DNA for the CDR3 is TGTGCCAGCAGTCCTGATGTTTACACTGAAGCTTTCTTT. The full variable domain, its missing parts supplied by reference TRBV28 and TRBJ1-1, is DVKVTQSSRYLVKRTGEKVFLECVQDMDHENMFWYRQDPGLGLRLIYFSYDVKMKEKGDIPEGYSVSREKKERFSLILESASTNQTSMYLCASSPDVYTEAFFGQGTRLTVV.

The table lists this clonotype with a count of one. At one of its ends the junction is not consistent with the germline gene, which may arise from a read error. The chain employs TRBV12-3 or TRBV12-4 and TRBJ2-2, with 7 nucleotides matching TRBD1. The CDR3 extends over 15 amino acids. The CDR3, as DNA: TGTGCCAGCAGTTTTACAGGGGTAAACACCGAGGAGCTGTTTTTT. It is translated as CASSFTGVNTEELFF.

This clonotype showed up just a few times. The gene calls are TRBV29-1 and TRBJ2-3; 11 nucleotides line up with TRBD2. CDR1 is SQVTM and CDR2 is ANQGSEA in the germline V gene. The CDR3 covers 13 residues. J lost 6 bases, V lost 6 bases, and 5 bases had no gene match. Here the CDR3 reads CSVTSGARDTQYF. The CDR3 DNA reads TGCAGCGTGACTAGCGGGGCCCGGGATACGCAGTATTTT.

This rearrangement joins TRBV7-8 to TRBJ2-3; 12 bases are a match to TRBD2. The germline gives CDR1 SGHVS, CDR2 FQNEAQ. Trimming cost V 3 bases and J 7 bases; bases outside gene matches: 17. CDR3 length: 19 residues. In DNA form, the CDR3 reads TGTGCCAGCAGCTTTAAGGACACCCGACTAGCGGGGGCCATGTATACGCAGTATTTT. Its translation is CASSFKDTRLAGAMYTQYF. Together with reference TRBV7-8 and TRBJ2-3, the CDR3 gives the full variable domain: GAGVSQSPRYKVAKRGQDVALRCDPISGHVSLFWYQQALGQGPEFLTYFQNEAQLDKSGLPSDRFFAERPEGSVSTLKIQRTQQEDSAVYLCASSFKDTRLAGAMYTQYFGPGTRLTVL.

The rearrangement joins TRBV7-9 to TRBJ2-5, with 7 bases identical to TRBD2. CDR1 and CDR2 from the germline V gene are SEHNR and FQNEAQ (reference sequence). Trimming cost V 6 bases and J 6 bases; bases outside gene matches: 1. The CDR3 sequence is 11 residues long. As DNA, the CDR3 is TGTGCCAGCAGGGGAGGGAAGACCCAGTACTTC. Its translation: CASRGGKTQYF.

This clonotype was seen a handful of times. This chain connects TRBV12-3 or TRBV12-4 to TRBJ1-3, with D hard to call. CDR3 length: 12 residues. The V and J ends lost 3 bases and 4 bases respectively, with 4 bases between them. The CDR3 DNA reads TGTGCCAGCAGTTTTCAGGGAAACACCATATATTTT. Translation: CASSFQGNTIYF.

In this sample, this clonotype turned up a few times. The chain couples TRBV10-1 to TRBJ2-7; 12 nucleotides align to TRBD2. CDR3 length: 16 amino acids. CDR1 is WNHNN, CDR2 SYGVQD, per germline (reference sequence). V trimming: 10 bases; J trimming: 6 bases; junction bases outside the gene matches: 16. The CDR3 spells CATNPTSGRTLAEQYF. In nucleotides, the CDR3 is TGCGCCACAAACCCAACTAGCGGGAGGACCCTCGCCGAGCAGTACTTC.

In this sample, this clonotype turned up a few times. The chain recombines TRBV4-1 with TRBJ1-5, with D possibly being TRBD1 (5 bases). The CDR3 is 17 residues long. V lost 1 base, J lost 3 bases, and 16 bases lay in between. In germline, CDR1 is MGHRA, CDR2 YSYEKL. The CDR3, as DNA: TGCGCCAGCAGCCAAGTATGGGGGTCTTGGGACAATCAGCCCCAGCATTTT. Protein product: CASSQVWGSWDNQPQHF.

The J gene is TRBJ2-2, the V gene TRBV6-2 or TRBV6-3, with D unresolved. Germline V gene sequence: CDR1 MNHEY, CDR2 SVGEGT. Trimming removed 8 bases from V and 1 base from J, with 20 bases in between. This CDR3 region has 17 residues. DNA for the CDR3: TGTGCCAGCGCAACTGTGAGTAAGGCCATGAACACCGGGGAGCTGTTTTTT. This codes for CASATVSKAMNTGELFF.

The CDR3 loop is CASSKPGQLLAKNIQYF. As DNA, the CDR3 is TGTGCCAGCAGCAAACCGGGGCAGCTACTAGCCAAAAACATTCAGTACTTC. V is TRBV7-2 and J is TRBJ2-4, with D possibly being TRBD1 or TRBD2 (5 bases each). CDR1 is SGHTA, CDR2 FQGNSA, per germline. The CDR3 has 17 residues. Trimming removed 5 bases at V and 0 bases at J, with 17 bases between.

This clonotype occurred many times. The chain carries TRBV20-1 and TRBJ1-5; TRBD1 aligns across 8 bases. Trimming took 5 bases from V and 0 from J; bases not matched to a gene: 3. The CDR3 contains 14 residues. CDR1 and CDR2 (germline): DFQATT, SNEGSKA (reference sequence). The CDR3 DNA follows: TGCAGTGCTCCGGGACAGGTTAGCAATCAGCCCCAGCATTTT. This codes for CSAPGQVSNQPQHF.

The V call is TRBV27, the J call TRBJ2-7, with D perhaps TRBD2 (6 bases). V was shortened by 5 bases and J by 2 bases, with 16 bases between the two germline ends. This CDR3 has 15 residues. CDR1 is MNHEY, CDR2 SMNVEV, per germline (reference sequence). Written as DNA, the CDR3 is TGTGCCAGCAGTCTGGTTGGTGCGGGACCCTACGAGCAGTACTTC. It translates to CASSLVGAGPYEQYF.

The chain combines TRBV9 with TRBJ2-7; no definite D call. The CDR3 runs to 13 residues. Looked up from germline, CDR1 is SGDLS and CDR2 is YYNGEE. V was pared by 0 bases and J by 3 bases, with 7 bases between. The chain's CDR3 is CASSVDSYYEQYF. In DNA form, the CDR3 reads TGTGCCAGCAGCGTAGACTCCTACTACGAGCAGTACTTC.

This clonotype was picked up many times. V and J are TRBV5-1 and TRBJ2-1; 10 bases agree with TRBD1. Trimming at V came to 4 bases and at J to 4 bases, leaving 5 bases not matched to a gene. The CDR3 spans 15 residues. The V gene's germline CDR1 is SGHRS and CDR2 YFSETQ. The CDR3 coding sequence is TGCGCCAGCAGCCCAGGACAGGGGGGTTACAATGAGCAGTTCTTC. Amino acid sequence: CASSPGQGGYNEQFF.

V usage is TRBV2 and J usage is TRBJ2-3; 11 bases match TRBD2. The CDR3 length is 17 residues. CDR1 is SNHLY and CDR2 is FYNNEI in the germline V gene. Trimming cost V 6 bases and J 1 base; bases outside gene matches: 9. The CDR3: CASRAIAGGPGTDTQYF. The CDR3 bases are TGTGCCAGCAGAGCCATAGCGGGAGGGCCGGGCACAGATACGCAGTATTTT.

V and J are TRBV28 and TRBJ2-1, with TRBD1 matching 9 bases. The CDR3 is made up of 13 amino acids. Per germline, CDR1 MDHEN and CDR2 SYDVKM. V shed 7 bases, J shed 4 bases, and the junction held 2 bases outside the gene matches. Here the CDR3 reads CASKGTGYNEQFF. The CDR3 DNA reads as TGTGCCAGCAAGGGGACAGGGTACAATGAGCAGTTCTTC.

In DNA, the CDR3 is TGTGCCATCAGTGAGTCTCCGGTATCGAGCGGGGGGAAAGAGACCCAGTACTTC. It specifies CAISESPVSSGGKETQYF. The V gene is TRBV10-3, the J gene TRBJ2-5; the match to TRBD2 covers 9 bases. Trimming at V came to 0 bases and at J to 3 bases, leaving 11 bases not matched to a gene. CDR3 length: 18 amino acids. The germline V gene encodes CDR1 ENHRY and CDR2 SYGVKD.

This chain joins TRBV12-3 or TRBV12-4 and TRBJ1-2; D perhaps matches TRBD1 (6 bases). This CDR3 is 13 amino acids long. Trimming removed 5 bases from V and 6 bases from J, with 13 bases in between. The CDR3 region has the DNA TGTGCCAGCAGTGCACAGGGAAGAGATGGCTACACCTTC. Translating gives CASSAQGRDGYTF.

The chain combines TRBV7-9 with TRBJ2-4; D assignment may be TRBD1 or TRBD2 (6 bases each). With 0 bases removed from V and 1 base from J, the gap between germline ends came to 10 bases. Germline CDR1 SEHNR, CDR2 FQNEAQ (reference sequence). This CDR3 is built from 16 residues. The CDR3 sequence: CASSLAGGKAKNIQYF. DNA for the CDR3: TGTGCCAGCAGCTTAGCCGGGGGCAAGGCCAAAAACATTCAGTACTTC.

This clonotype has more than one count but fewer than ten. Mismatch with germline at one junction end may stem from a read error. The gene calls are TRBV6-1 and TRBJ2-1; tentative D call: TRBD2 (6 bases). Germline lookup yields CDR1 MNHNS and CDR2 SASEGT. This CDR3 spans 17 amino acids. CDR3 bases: TGTGCCTGCAGTGAGTTTTTTCTAGCGACAACCTACAATGAGCAGTTCTTC. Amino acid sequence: CACSEFFLATTYNEQFF.